A selection of T cell receptor beta chains follows, all from one sample in a study of blood T cell repertoires in COVID-19. The assay was immunoSEQ multiplex PCR, and TCRdb's table has in-frame clones only and misses some. The sample yields over 150,000 clones, less than 80% seen once. The specimen was peripheral blood. The receptor set was obtained from a woman aged 45-60 years with acute or convalescent COVID-19. The CDR3 runs from the conserved cysteine through the conserved F or W. Each record gives: clone size, V gene, D gene, CDR3 length, J gene, CDR3 DNA, CDR3 protein. The D gene is left open where the match is weak. Size is omitted from some rows. Given values are once, few, many or a class for expanded clones.

-,TRBV28,-,13,TRBJ1-2,TGTGCCAGCAGTTTGGGGCGGTCGGAGGGCTACACCTTC,CASSLGRSEGYTF
-,TRBV9,-,14,TRBJ1-6,TGTGCCAGCAGCGTAGCCCAATATAATTCACCCCTCCACTTT,CASSVAQYNSPLHF
few,TRBV5-1,-,13,TRBJ2-3,TGCGCCAGCAGCTCCACTTCTAAAGACTTAAGTATTTTT,CASSSTSKDLSIF
-,TRBV24-1,TRBD1,12,TRBJ2-7,TGTGCCACCCAGGACAGGAACTACGAGCAGTACTTC,CATQDRNYEQYF
once,TRBV7-8,-,14,TRBJ2-1,TGTGCCAGCAGGGAGGGGATCTCCTACAATGAGCAGTTCTTC,CASREGISYNEQFF
-,TRBV18,-,12,TRBJ1-3,TGTGCCAGCTCACCGGTGCGGGACACCATATATTTT,CASSPVRDTIYF
-,TRBV5-4,-,14,TRBJ1-1,TGTGCCAGCACCATTGACCCGTCATGGGTGGAGGCTTTCTTT,CASTIDPSWVEAFF
-,TRBV24-1,TRBD1,15,TRBJ2-4,TGTGCCACCAGTGATTCACAGGGGGCAGGAGACATTCAGTACTTC,CATSDSQGAGDIQYF
-,TRBV4-1,TRBD2,19,TRBJ2-3,TGCGCCAGCAGCCAAGCCCTGAGGGCGGGGGTAGCGGCCACAGATACGCAGTATTTT,CASSQALRAGVAATDTQYF
-,TRBV10-3,-,14,TRBJ2-3,TGTGCCATCAGTGAGAGAGGAGGCACAGATACGCAGTATTTT,CAISERGGTDTQYF
-,TRBV28,-,14,TRBJ2-7,TGTGCCAGCAGTTTTCAAACAGGGATCTACGAGCAGTACTTC,CASSFQTGIYEQYF
-,TRBV5-5,TRBD1,15,TRBJ2-3,TGTGCCAGCAGTCACCGACAGGGAAACGCGGATACGCAGTATTTT,CASSHRQGNADTQYF
-,TRBV3-1/TRBV3-2,TRBD2,16,TRBJ2-3,TGTGCCAGCAGCCCACGACTAGCGGGAGGGCCAGGTACGCAGTATTTT,CASSPRLAGGPGTQYF
-,TRBV5-1,TRBD2,15,TRBJ2-3,TGCGCCAGCAGCTTGGGGGCTAGCGGATTCGATACGCAGTATTTT,CASSLGASGFDTQYF
once,TRBV5-3,-,15,TRBJ2-1,TGTGCCAGAAGCCTGCGGGGGCAGGGAGGGAATGAGCAGTTCTTC,CARSLRGQGGNEQFF
few,TRBV27,-,13,TRBJ1-2,TGTGCCAGCAGTTTCGGGGGTAACTATGGCTACACCTTC,CASSFGGNYGYTF
-,TRBV7-8,TRBD1,16,TRBJ1-2,TGTGCCAGCAGCTTAGCCCCGGGACAGAAAAACTATGGCTACACCTTC,CASSLAPGQKNYGYTF
-,TRBV30,-,16,TRBJ1-4,TGTGCCTGGAGTACGGGAAATTGGCAGGGGCGAGAAAAACTGTTTTTT,CAWSTGNWQGREKLFF
-,TRBV7-8,-,13,TRBJ1-5,TGTGCCAGCAGCCAGACGGGGAATCAGCCCCAGCATTTT,CASSQTGNQPQHF
-,TRBV7-2,-,14,TRBJ1-5,TGTGCCAGCAGCTTGGACGGGGGGAAGCAGCCCCAGCATTTT,CASSLDGGKQPQHF
-,TRBV28,-,13,TRBJ1-2,TGTGCCAGCAGTTCCCGGGGTCTCGACAGGCAATTCTTC,CASSSRGLDRQFF
-,TRBV28,-,12,TRBJ2-2,TGTGCCAGCAGTCCAGTAACCGGGGAGCTGTTTTTT,CASSPVTGELFF
few,TRBV7-2,TRBD1,16,TRBJ1-3,TGTGCCAGCAGCTCCGCGGGACAGGGGTCTGGAAACACCATATATTTT,CASSSAGQGSGNTIYF
-,TRBV19,TRBD1,17,TRBJ1-1,TGTGCCAGTAGTACCCGGACAGGGGGGAGGAGGGACACTGAAGCTTTCTTT,CASSTRTGGRRDTEAFF
-,TRBV27,-,14,TRBJ2-3,TGTGCCAGCAGTTTTTTAGGGGGAACAGATACGCAGTATTTT,CASSFLGGTDTQYF
-,TRBV5-1,-,14,TRBJ1-2,TGCGCCAGCAGCCCATCGGGGGGCATAGCTCGCTACACCTTC,CASSPSGGIARYTF
-,TRBV6-5,-,10,TRBJ2-5,TGTGCCAGCGTATATCTAACCCAGTACTTC,CASVYLTQYF
-,TRBV2,-,13,TRBJ1-1,TGTGCCAGCCGGTTACAGGGTAACACTGAAGCTTTCTTT,CASRLQGNTEAFF
-,TRBV5-1,-,13,TRBJ2-1,TGCGCCAGCAATCAGGACTCCTACAATGAGCAGTTCTTC,CASNQDSYNEQFF
once,TRBV10-2,-,13,TRBJ2-7,TGCGCCAGCAGTGAGGCCGGGAGTTACGAGCAGTACTTC,CASSEAGSYEQYF
-,TRBV19,-,14,TRBJ2-2,TGTGCCAGTAGTACCCAACCCGGCACCGGGGAGCTGTTTTTT,CASSTQPGTGELFF
few,TRBV19,-,17,TRBJ1-3,TGTGCCAGTAGTGATCCCCCGGGAGAGGACTCTGGAAACACCATATATTTT,CASSDPPGEDSGNTIYF
few,TRBV6-5,TRBD1,15,TRBJ1-5,TGTGCCAGCAAGACAGACAGGGCGGGCAATCAGCCCCAGCATTTT,CASKTDRAGNQPQHF
-,TRBV7-2,-,14,TRBJ2-3,TGTGCCAGCAGCCTGGCGGCCCGCACAGATACGCAGTATTTT,CASSLAARTDTQYF
-,TRBV7-6,-,13,TRBJ1-5,TGTGCCAGCAGCTTAGGGGCCAATCAGCCCCAGCATTTT,CASSLGANQPQHF
-,TRBV7-9,TRBD1,14,TRBJ1-1,TGTGCCAGCGCCGCAGGGGGAGGAGACACTGAAGCTTTCTTT,CASAAGGGDTEAFF
-,TRBV5-5,TRBD1,14,TRBJ1-5,TGTGCCAGCAGCCCTGGACAGGCTAATCAGCCCCAGCATTTT,CASSPGQANQPQHF
-,TRBV7-9,TRBD2,16,TRBJ2-5,TGTGCCAGCAGCCTGACTAGCGGGAGGGCCAGGGAGACCCAGTACTTC,CASSLTSGRARETQYF
-,TRBV6-5,-,13,TRBJ1-4,TGTGCCAGCAGTTACCCGTACGGTGAAAAACTGTTTTTT,CASSYPYGEKLFF